This T cell receptor (beta chain) was observed in a study of regulatory T cells in long-lasting Graves disease. Study in general: Those with persistent Graves' disease had received antithyroid drugs for over 5 years with positive TSH receptor antibodies. Regarding the study as a whole: The sample size was small, and this may have reduced accuracy.

As to time point: persistent/refractory GD, antithyroid drugs over 5 years with positive TRAb. Isolated PBMC RNA provided the starting material for the TCR library. Relying on iRepertoire HTBI primers and Arm-PCR of CDR3 regions, the team built TCR beta libraries. MiXCR was run by TCRdb on the multiplex PCR reads, yielding one entry per CDR3 protein. The table lists fewer than 450,000 distinct CDR3 sequences, roughly a quarter of them singletons, with about 27% in the top ten. CDR1 is SGHTA, CDR2 FQGNSA, per germline. The CDR3 spans 15 residues. V was pared by 3 bases and J by 5 bases, with 17 bases between. Remarks on this clonotype: No antigen is known for it.

The origin of this receptor is a female donor with Graves disease. This chain joins TRBV7-2 and TRBJ2-7; possible D gene TRBD2, 5 bases. The sample consisted of peripheral blood mononuclear cells (PBMCs), taken when the disease was refractory, from a patient treated with antithyroid drugs. In DNA form, the CDR3 reads TGTGCCAGCAGCTTTACTAGGAAACACAGCCACGAGCAGTACTTC. It is translated as CASSFTRKHSHEQYF. Filled out from reference TRBV7-2 and TRBJ2-7, the complete variable domain reads GAGVSQSPSNKVTEKGKDVELRCDPISGHTALYWYRQSLGQGLEFLIYFQGNSAPDKSGLPSDRFSAERTGGSVSTLTIQRTQQEDSAVYLCASSFTRKHSHEQYFGPGTRLTVT.